In this sample, the clone carrying this TCR beta chain turned up many times. Isolation of PBMCs was performed on around 9.8 ml fresh peripheral blood. The source of the sample is a study of T cells in Graves' hyperthyroidism and ophthalmopathy. Overall study: The authors collected peripheral blood at initial diagnosis, before any treatment.

RNA transcripts yielded amplified TCR beta CDR3 regions. With the HTBI primer set, the TCR CDR3 went through a first round of RT-PCR. TCRdb re-derived calls from the multiplex PCR reads in MiXCR, one entry per CDR3 protein. The sample contains 540,000 or so distinct CDR3 sequences, 15% to 19% of which appear only once. The CDR3 is made up of 15 amino acids. The germline gives CDR1 KGHSH, CDR2 LQKENI. V shed 4 bases and J 1 base; nucleotides not matched to a gene: 4. V is TRBV18 and J is TRBJ2-5, with 9 positions matching TRBD2. What was sequenced was blood. The TCR sequence derives from a young woman with Graves' hyperthyroidism. As DNA, the CDR3 is TGTGCCAGCTCACGAGTAGCGGGAGCCCAAGAGACCCAGTACTTC. Protein: CASSRVAGAQETQYF.